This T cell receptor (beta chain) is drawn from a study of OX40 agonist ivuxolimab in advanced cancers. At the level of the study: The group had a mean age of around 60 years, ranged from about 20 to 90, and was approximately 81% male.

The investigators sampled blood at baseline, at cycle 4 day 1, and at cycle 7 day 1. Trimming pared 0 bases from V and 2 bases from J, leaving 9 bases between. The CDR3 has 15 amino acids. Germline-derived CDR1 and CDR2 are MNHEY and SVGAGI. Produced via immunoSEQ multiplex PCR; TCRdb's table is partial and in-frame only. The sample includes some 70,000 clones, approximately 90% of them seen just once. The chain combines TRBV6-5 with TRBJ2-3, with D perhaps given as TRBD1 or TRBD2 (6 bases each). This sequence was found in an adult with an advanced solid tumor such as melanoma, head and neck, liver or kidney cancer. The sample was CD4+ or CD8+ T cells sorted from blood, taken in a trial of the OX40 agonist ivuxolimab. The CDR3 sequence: CASSYSWGATDTQYF. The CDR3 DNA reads TGTGCCAGCAGTTACTCGTGGGGGGCCACAGATACGCAGTATTTT.